This T cell receptor (beta chain) stems from a study of human versus mouse CDR3 diversity and MHC coevolution. Study-level findings and limits: Roughly 1.5 million TCR beta clonotypes were estimated for humans, the largest repertoire. Clonal inequality was lowest in two of the three human donors.

Germline assignment: CDR1 KGHSH and CDR2 LQKENI. V was clipped by 3 bases and J by 8 bases, with 10 bases between them. The CDR3 loop spans 13 amino acids. This clone was detected only once. What it recognizes is unknown. Sorting isolated naive CD4 T cells lacking CD45RO and expressing CD62L. Sequencing was performed with immunoSEQ multiplex PCR; in TCRdb, only in-frame clones are kept and a portion is missing. This table holds tens of thousands of clones, approximately 94% found once. The specimen sequenced was naive CD4+ T cells from blood. The subset is: CD45RO-negative CD62L-positive naive CD4 T cells. The V gene is TRBV18, the J gene TRBJ2-2; maybe TRBD2 (6 bases). This receptor was identified in a person aged 55 to 70 in good health. The CDR3 reads CASSPGLRGELFF. The DNA for the CDR3 is TGTGCCAGCTCACCGGGACTCAGAGGGGAGCTGTTTTTT.